The entry that follows covers one TCR beta chain sequence. TCRdb's table, derived via immunoSEQ multiplex PCR, lists solely in-frame clones and lacks some. This table holds approximately 75,000 clones, approximately 97% found once. This specimen belongs to a study of technical replicates of blood from a handful of donors. The sequenced sample consisted of T cells isolated from PBMCs. The clonotype was recovered from a human donor in good health.

The CDR3 DNA sequence: TGTGCCAGCTCACCAATCCAGGGGTCAGGAGAGACCCAGTACTTC. It codes for CASSPIQGSGETQYF. The gene calls are TRBV18 and TRBJ2-5, with a tentative D call TRBD1 (6 bases). V shed 2 bases and J shed 4 bases, with 14 bases lying between them. This CDR3 has 15 amino acids. The germline V gene has CDR1 KGHSH and CDR2 LQKENI.